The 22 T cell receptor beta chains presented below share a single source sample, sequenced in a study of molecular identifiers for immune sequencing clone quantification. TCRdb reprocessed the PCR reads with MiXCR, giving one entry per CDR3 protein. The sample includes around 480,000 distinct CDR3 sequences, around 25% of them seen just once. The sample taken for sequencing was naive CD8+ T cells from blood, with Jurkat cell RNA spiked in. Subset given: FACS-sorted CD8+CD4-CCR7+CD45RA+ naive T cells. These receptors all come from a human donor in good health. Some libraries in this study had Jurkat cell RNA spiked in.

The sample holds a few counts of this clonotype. The CDR3 here is CSAQTSGYSYNEQFF. CDR3 nucleotides: TGCAGCGCACAGACTAGCGGGTATTCCTACAATGAGCAGTTCTTC. J is TRBJ2-1 and V is TRBV29-1, with TRBD2 matching 10 bases. There are 15 residues in the CDR3. The J segment lost 1 base and the V segment lost 7 bases, leaving 7 bases of the junction unmatched. The germline gives CDR1 SQVTM, CDR2 ANQGSEA.

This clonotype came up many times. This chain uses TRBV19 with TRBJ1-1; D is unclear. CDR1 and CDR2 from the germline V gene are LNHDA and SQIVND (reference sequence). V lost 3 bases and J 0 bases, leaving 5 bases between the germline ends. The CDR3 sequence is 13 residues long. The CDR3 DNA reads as TGTGCCAGTAGTATCACCATGAACACTGAAGCTTTCTTT. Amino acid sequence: CASSITMNTEAFF.

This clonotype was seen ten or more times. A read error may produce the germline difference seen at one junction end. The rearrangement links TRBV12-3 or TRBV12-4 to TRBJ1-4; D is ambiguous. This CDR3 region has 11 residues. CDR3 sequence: CASSLGEKLFF. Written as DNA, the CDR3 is TGTGCCAGCAGCTTAGGTGAAAAACTGTTTTTT.

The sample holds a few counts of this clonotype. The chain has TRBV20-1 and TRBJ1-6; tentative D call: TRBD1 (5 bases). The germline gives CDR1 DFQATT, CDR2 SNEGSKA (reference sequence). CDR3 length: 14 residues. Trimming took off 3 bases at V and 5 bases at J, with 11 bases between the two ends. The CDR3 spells CSARRGVNNSPLHF. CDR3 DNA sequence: TGCAGTGCTAGGAGGGGCGTAAATAATTCACCCCTCCACTTT.

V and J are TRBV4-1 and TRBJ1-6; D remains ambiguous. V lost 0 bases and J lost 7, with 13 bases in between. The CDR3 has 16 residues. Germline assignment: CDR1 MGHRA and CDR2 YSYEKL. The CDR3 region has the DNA TGCGCCAGCAGCCAAGAAGACCGGCCGGGGAATTCACCCCTCCACTTT. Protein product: CASSQEDRPGNSPLHF.

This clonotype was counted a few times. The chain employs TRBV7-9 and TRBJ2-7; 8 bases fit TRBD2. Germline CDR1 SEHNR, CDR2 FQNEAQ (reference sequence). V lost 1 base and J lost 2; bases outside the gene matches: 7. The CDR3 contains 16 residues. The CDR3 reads CASSLGGGRPTYEQYF. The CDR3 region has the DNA TGTGCCAGCAGCTTAGGAGGCGGGAGGCCGACCTACGAGCAGTACTTC.

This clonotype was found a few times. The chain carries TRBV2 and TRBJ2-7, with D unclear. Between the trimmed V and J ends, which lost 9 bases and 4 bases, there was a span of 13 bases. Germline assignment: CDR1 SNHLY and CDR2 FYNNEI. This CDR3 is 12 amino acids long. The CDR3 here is CASALVGYEQYF. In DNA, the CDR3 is TGTGCCAGTGCCCTAGTAGGGTACGAGCAGTACTTC. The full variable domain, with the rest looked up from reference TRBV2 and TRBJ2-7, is EPEVTQTPSHQVTQMGQEVILRCVPISNHLYFYWYRQILGQKVEFLVSFYNNEISEKSEIFDDQFSVERPDGSNFTLKIRSTKLEDSAMYFCASALVGYEQYFGPGTRLTVT.

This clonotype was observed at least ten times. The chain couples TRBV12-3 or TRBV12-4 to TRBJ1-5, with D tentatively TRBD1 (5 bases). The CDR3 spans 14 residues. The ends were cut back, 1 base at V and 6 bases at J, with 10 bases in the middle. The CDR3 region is CASSLGPGSQPQHF. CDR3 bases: TGTGCCAGCAGTTTAGGGCCAGGGTCTCAGCCCCAGCATTTT.

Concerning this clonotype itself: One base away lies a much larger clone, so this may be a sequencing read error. CDR3 coding DNA: TGTGCCGGCAGCTGGATCCAAGAGACCCAGTACTTC. As protein: CAGSWIQETQYF. The V call is TRBV7-9, the J call TRBJ2-5, with D unclear. From germline, CDR1 is SEHNR and CDR2 FQNEAQ (reference sequence). CDR3 size: 12 residues.

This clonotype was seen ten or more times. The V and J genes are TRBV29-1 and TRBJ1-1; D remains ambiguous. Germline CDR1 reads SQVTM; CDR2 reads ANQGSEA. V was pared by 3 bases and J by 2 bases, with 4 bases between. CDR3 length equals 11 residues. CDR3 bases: TGCAGCGTTGAGCACAACACTGAAGCTTTCTTT. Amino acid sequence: CSVEHNTEAFF.

CDR3 DNA sequence: TGTGCCAGCAGACCAACCCCGACACGGACAGGTCCAGATACGCAGTATTTT. Its protein is CASRPTPTRTGPDTQYF. This chain links TRBV28 with TRBJ2-3; 7 bases line up with TRBD1. CDR1 is MDHEN and CDR2 is SYDVKM in the germline V gene. This CDR3 region has 17 residues. Losses at the gene ends were 6 bases for V and 4 bases for J; bases not matched to a gene: 16.

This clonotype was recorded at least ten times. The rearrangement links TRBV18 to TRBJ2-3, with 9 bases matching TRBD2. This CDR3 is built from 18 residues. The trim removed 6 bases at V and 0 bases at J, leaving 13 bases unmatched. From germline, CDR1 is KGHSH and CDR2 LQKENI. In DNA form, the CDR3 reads TGTGCCAGCTCCGGATTAGCGGGAGTGTTCATGAGCACAGATACGCAGTATTTT. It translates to CASSGLAGVFMSTDTQYF.

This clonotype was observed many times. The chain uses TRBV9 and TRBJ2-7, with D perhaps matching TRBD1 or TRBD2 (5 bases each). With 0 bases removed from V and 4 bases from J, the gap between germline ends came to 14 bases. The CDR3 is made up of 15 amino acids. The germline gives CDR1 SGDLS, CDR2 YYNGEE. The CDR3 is CASSVGGTTRYEQYF. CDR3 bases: TGTGCCAGCAGCGTAGGAGGGACGACCAGGTACGAGCAGTACTTC.

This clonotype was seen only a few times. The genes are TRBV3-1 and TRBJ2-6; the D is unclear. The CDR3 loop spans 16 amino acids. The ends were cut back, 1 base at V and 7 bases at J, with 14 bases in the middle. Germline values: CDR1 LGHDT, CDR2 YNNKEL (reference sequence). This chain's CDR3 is CASSQGTALVANVLTF. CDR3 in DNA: TGTGCCAGCAGCCAAGGAACAGCTCTAGTCGCCAACGTCCTGACTTTC.

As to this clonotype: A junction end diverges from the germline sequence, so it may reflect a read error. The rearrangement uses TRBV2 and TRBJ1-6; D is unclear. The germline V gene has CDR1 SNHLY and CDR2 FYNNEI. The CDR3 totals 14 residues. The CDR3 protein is CASREGPTNSPLHF. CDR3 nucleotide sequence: TGTGCCAGCAGGGAAGGACCGACTAATTCACCCCTCCACTTT.

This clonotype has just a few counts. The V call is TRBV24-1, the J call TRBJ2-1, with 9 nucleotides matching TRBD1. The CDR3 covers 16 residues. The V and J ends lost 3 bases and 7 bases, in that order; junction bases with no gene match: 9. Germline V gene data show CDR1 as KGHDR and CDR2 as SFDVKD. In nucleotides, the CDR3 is TGTGCCACCAGTGATCCAACAGGGGGCGCTTGGAATGAGCAGTTCTTC. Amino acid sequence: CATSDPTGGAWNEQFF.

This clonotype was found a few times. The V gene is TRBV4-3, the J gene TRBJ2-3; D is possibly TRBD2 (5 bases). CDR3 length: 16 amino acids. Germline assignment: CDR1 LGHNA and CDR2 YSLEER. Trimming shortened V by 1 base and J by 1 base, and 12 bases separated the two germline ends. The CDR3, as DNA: TGCGCCAGCAGCCAAGGCCGACGGGATGGCACAGATACGCAGTATTTT. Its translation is CASSQGRRDGTDTQYF.

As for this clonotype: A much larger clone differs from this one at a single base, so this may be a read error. CDR3 DNA: TGCGCCAGCAGCTCTTCTCGTGGGACAGGAGAGGCCCAGTACTTC. The encoded protein is CASSSSRGTGEAQYF. The chain combines TRBV4-1 with TRBJ2-5, with 8 bases lining up with TRBD1. The CDR3 sequence is 15 residues long. Germline V gene data show CDR1 as MGHRA and CDR2 as YSYEKL.

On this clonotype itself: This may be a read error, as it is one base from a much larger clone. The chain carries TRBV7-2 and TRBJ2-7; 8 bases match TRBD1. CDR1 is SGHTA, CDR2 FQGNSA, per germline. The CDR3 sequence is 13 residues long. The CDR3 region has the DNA TGTGGCAGCAGCACAGGGGGGTCCTACGAGCAGTACTTC. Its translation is CGSSTGGSYEQYF.

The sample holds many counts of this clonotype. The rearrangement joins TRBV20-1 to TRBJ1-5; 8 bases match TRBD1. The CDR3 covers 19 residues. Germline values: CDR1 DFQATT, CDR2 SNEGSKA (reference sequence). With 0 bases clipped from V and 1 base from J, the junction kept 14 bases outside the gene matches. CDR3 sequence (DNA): TGCAGTGCTAGAGATTGGGACAGGACATTCACTCCCAGCAATCAGCCCCAGCATTTT. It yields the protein CSARDWDRTFTPSNQPQHF.

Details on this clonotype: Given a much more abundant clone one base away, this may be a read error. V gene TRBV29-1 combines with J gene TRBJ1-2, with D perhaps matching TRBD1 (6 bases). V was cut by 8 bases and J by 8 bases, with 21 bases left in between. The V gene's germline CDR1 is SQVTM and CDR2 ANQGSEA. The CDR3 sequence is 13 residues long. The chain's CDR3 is CSIVDGGARGYTF. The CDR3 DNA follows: TGCAGCATTGTAGATGGGGGCGCGAGAGGCTACACCTTC.

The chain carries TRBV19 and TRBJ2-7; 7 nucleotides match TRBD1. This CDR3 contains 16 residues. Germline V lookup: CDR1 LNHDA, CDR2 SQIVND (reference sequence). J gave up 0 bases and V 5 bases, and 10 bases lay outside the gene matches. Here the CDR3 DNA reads TGTGCCAGTAGTCCACAGGGGTTGGTGAGCTCCTACGAGCAGTACTTC. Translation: CASSPQGLVSSYEQYF.